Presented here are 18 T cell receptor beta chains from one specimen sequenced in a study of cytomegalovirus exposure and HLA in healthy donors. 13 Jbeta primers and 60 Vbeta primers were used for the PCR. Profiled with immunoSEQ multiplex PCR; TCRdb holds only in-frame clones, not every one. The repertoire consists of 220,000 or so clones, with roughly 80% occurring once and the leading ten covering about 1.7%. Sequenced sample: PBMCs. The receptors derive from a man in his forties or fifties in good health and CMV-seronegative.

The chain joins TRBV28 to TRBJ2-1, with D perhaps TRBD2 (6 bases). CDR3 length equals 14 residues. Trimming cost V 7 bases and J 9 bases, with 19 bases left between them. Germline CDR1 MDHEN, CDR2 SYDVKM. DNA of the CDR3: TGTGCCAGCACGGGCGGGATCGATGGGGGTGAGCAGTTCTTC. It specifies CASTGGIDGGEQFF. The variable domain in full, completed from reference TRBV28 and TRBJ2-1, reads DVKVTQSSRYLVKRTGEKVFLECVQDMDHENMFWYRQDPGLGLRLIYFSYDVKMKEKGDIPEGYSVSREKKERFSLILESASTNQTSMYLCASTGGIDGGEQFFGPGTRLTVL.

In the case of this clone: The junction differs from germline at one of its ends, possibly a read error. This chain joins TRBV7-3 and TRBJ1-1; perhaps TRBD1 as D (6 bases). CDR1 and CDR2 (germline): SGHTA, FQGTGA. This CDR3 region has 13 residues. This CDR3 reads CASSLTGSTEAFF. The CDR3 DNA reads TGTGCCAGCAGCCTAACAGGGAGCACTGAAGCTTTCTTT.

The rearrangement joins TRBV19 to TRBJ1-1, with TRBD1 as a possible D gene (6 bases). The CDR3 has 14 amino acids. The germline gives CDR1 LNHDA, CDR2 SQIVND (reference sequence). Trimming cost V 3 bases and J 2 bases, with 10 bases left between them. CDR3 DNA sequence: TGTGCCAGTAGTATTGGGGGACAAAACACTGAAGCTTTCTTT. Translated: CASSIGGQNTEAFF.

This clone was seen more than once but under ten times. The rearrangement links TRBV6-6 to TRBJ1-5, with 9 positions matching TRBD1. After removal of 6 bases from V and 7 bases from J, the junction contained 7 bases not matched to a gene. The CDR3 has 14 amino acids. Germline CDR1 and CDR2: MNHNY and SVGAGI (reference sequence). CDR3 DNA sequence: TGTGCCAGCAGCCCACAGGGGGCAGGGCAGCCCCAGCATTTT. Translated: CASSPQGAGQPQHF.

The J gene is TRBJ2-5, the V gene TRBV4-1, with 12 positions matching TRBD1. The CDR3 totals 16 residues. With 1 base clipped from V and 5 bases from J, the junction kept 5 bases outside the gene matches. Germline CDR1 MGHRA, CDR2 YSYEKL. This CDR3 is CASSQAGTGGWETQYF. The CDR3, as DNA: TGCGCCAGCAGCCAAGCCGGGACAGGGGGCTGGGAGACCCAGTACTTC.

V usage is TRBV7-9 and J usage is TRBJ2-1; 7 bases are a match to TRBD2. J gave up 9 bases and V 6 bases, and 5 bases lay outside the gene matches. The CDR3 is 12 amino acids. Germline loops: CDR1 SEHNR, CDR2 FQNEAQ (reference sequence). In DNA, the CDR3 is TGTGCCAGCAGGTCGGGAGGTCCTGAGCAGTTCTTC. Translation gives CASRSGGPEQFF.

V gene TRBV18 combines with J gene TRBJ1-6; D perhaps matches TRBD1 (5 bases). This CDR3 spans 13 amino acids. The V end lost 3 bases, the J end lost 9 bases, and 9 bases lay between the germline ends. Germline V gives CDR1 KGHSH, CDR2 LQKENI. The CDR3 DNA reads TGTGCCAGCTCACCTGATCAGGGTTCACCCCTCCACTTT. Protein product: CASSPDQGSPLHF. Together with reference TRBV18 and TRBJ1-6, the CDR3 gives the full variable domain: NAGVMQNPRHLVRRRGQEARLRCSPMKGHSHVYWYRQLPEEGLKFMVYLQKENIIDESGMPKERFSAEFPKEGPSILRIQQVVRGDSAAYFCASSPDQGSPLHFGNGTRLTVT.

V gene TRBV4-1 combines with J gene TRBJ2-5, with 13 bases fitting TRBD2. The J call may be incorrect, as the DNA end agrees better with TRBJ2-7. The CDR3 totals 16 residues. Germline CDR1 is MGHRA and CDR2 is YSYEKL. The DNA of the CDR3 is TGCGCCAGCAGCCAAGGGGGACTAGCGGGAATCTACGAGCAGTACTTC. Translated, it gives CASSQGGLAGIYEQYF.

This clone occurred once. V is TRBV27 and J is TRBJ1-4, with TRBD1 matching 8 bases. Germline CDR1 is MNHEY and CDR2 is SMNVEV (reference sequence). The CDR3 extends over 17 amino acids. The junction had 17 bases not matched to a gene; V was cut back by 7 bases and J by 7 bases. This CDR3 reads CASTRAGQGRSGEKLFF. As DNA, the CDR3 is TGTGCCAGCACCCGGGCCGGACAGGGTAGAAGTGGTGAAAAACTGTTTTTT.

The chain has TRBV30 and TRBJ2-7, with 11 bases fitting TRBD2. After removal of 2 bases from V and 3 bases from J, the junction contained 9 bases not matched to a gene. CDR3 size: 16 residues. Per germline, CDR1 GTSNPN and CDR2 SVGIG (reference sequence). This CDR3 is CAWSTSGRAAHYEQYF. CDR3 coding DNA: TGTGCCTGGAGTACTAGCGGGAGAGCGGCCCACTACGAGCAGTACTTC.

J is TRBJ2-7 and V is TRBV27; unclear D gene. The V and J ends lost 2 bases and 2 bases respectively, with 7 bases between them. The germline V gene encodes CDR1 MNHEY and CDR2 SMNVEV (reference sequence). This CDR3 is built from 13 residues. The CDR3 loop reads CASSLTDTYEQYF. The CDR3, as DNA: TGTGCCAGCAGTTTAACAGATACCTACGAGCAGTACTTC.

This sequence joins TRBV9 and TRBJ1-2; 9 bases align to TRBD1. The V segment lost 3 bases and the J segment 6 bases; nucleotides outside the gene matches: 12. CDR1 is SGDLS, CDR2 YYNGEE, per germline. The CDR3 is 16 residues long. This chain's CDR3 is CASSANTVRDRDGYTF. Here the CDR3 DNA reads TGTGCCAGCAGCGCAAATACTGTCCGGGACAGGGATGGCTACACCTTC.

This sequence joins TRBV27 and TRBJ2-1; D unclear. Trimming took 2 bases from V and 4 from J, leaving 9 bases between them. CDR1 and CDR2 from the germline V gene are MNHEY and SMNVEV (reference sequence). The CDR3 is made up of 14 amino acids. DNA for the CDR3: TGTGCCAGCAGTTTAAGGCAGGTGTACAATGAGCAGTTCTTC. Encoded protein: CASSLRQVYNEQFF.

The CDR3 bases are TGTGCCAGCAGACTGACAGGCTCTGGAAACACCATATATTTT. It codes for CASRLTGSGNTIYF. This sequence joins TRBV28 and TRBJ1-3, with D possibly being TRBD1 (6 bases). Per germline, CDR1 MDHEN and CDR2 SYDVKM. Between the trimmed V and J ends, which lost 6 bases and 0 bases, there was a span of 9 bases. This CDR3 comprises 14 residues.

CDR3 DNA: TGTGCCAGCAGTGCGGGACAGGGTTCCTATGGCTACACCTTC. Amino acids: CASSAGQGSYGYTF. The V call is TRBV27, the J call TRBJ1-2; TRBD1 matches at 9 bases. The length of the CDR3 is 14 residues. V lost 5 bases, J lost 4 bases, and 5 bases stayed unmatched. CDR1 is MNHEY, CDR2 SMNVEV, per germline (reference sequence).

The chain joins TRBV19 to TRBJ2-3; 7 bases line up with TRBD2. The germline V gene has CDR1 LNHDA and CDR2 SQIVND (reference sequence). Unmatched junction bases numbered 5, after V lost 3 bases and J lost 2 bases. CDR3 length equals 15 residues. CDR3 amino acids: CASSIGGRITDTQYF. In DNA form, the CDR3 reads TGTGCCAGTAGTATCGGCGGGAGAATCACAGATACGCAGTATTTT.

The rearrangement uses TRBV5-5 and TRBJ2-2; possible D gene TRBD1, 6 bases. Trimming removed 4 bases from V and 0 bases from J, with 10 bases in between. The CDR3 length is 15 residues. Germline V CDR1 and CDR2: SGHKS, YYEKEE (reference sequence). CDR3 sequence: CASSPGTTNTGELFF. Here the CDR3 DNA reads TGTGCCAGCAGCCCCGGGACAACGAACACCGGGGAGCTGTTTTTT.

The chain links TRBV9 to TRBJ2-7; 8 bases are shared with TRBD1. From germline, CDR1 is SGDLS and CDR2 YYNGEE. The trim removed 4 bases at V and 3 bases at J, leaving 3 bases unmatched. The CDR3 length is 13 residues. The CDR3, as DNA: TGTGCCAGCAGCAGACAGGGGAGCTACGAGCAGTACTTC. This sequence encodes CASSRQGSYEQYF.